These 4 T cell receptor beta chains were all obtained from the same sample, sequenced in a study of T cell responses to AZD1222 COVID-19 vaccine. Assay used: immunoSEQ multiplex PCR; TCRdb lists only in-frame clones, some missing. Among about 120,000 clones listed, roughly nine tenths were seen once. The sequencing here drew on peripheral blood, taken on day 0 of AZD1222 vaccination. Receptors were obtained from an adult in good health.

V usage is TRBV6-5 and J usage is TRBJ2-7; 10 positions agree with TRBD2. This CDR3 region has 14 residues. Germline trimming cut 6 bases from V and 2 bases from J; bases unmatched to any gene: 4. From germline, CDR1 is MNHEY and CDR2 SVGAGI. In nucleotides, the CDR3 is TGTGCCAGCAGCAGACTAGCGGGTACCTACGAGCAGTACTTC. Residues: CASSRLAGTYEQYF.

V and J are TRBV6-5 and TRBJ1-2; no clear D gene. V was cut by 0 bases and J by 8 bases, with 10 bases left in between. There are 13 residues in the CDR3. Germline values: CDR1 MNHEY, CDR2 SVGAGI. The CDR3 nucleotides read TGTGCCAGCAGTTACTCAGGACCGCGGGGCTACACCTTC. This sequence encodes CASSYSGPRGYTF.

The chain uses TRBV28 and TRBJ1-2; no firm D call. CDR3 length equals 13 residues. Trimming shortened V by 3 bases and J by 8 bases, and 13 bases separated the two germline ends. Per germline, CDR1 MDHEN and CDR2 SYDVKM. CDR3 residues: CASSLGRGTGYTF. The CDR3 region has the DNA TGTGCCAGCAGTTTGGGTCGGGGAACGGGCTACACCTTC.

The sample holds one count of this clone. The chain uses TRBV19 and TRBJ1-2, with D possibly TRBD1 on 5 matching bases. The CDR3 length is 13 residues. V shed 6 bases and J shed 4 bases, with 12 bases lying between them. The V gene's germline CDR1 is LNHDA and CDR2 SQIVND (reference sequence). CDR3 coding DNA: TGTGCCAGTAGCCGGGACGGACCCTATGGCTACACCTTC. Its translation: CASSRDGPYGYTF.